This T cell receptor (beta chain) derives from a study of cytomegalovirus exposure and HLA in healthy donors. The study's findings and limits: Analysis performed later found roughly 18,000 TCR beta sequences associated with HLA alleles at 0.05 false discovery rate.

This CDR3 region has 13 residues. The V gene's germline CDR1 is LNHDA and CDR2 SQIVND (reference sequence). The V and J ends lost 5 bases and 1 base respectively, with 9 bases between them. Concerning this clone itself: Its target is unknown.

It was with 60 Vbeta and 13 Jbeta primers that the PCR ran. As processed by the authors: Counted up in a later analysis, unique TCR beta chains came to about 80 million, with roughly 11 million shared. Assay used: immunoSEQ multiplex PCR; TCRdb lists only in-frame clones, some missing. That table is the source of V, J and clone size, and D and trimming were worked out from the DNA. The sample yields about 220,000 clones, 82% seen once. V gene TRBV19 combines with J gene TRBJ2-7; D call uncertain. The sequence derives from a man aged 40-50 years in good health and CMV-seropositive. Sequencing was carried out using PBMCs. The CDR3: CASSLTPSYEQYF. The CDR3 nucleotides are TGTGCCAGTAGTCTGACACCTTCCTACGAGCAGTACTTC.